This record concerns one TCR beta chain sequence. The record originates from a study of blood T cell repertoires in COVID-19. Background on the study: Samples of COVID-19 (acute and convalescent) were obtained from the United States, Italy and Spain. Sources were T cells, B-cell-depleted T cells, or PBMCs; the material itself was cDNA or gDNA.

V was pared by 3 bases and J by 1 base, with 7 bases of the junction left unmatched. Per germline, CDR1 SGHRS and CDR2 YFSETQ. This CDR3 has 17 amino acids. Profiled with immunoSEQ multiplex PCR; TCRdb holds only in-frame clones, not every one. The data hold about 92,000 clones, with around three quarters observed a single time. This chain uses TRBV5-1 with TRBJ1-4; 9 bases match TRBD1. The sequence was obtained from a man over 45 who had recovered from COVID-19. Material for sequencing was peripheral blood. CDR3: CASSSTGGLLTNEKLFF. The CDR3 DNA is TGCGCCAGCAGCTCAACAGGGGGCTTGTTAACTAATGAAAAACTGTTTTTT.